Listed below are T cell receptor beta chains from one sample, sequenced in a study of blood T cell repertoires in COVID-19. Some clones are missing from TCRdb's copy, which holds only in-frame ones; the method was immunoSEQ multiplex PCR. The sample has 150,000 to 180,000 clones; 80% to 90% are singletons. The sequencing input was peripheral blood. The receptors shown here come from a woman in her thirties or forties with acute or convalescent COVID-19. Both conserved end residues are part of each CDR3. The D gene is left open where the match is weak. Expanded clones are given a class, and other clones once, few, many or no size at all.

abundance,d_gene,v_gene,j_gene,CDR3aa,CDR3nt
.,.,TRBV4-1,TRBJ2-2,CASSQLLAKLLTGELFF,TGCGCCAGCAGCCAATTATTAGCGAAACTGCTCACCGGGGAGCTGTTTTTT
.,TRBD2,TRBV4-1,TRBJ2-1,CASSHFRTSGGSYNEQFF,TGCGCCAGCAGCCACTTCAGGACTAGCGGGGGCTCCTACAATGAGCAGTTCTTC
.,.,TRBV2,TRBJ2-7,CATRGGWESLSSYEQYF,TGTGCCACAAGGGGAGGTTGGGAAAGTTTAAGCTCCTACGAGCAGTACTTC
.,TRBD2,TRBV5-1,TRBJ2-7,CASTRYGTNYEQYF,TGCGCCAGCACCCGATACGGGACTAACTACGAGCAGTACTTC
.,.,TRBV11-2,TRBJ1-6,CASSSLAGPSNNSPLHF,TGTGCCAGCAGCTCCCTTGCAGGGCCGAGTAATAATTCACCCCTCCACTTT
.,TRBD2,TRBV4-1,TRBJ2-6,CASSPLRMGGGVPSGANVLTF,TGCGCCAGCAGCCCTCTGAGGATGGGCGGGGGGGTACCCTCTGGGGCCAACGTCCTGACTTTC
once,.,TRBV2,TRBJ1-4,CASNLQTTNEKLFF,TGTGCCAGCAATTTACAGACAACTAATGAAAAACTGTTTTTT
.,TRBD2,TRBV18,TRBJ2-7,CASSPRGSNNEQYF,TGTGCCAGCTCACCACGCGGGAGTAATAACGAGCAGTACTTC
.,.,TRBV30,TRBJ2-6,CAWSLDSGISGANVLTF,TGTGCCTGGAGTCTAGACTCAGGGATCTCTGGGGCCAACGTCCTGACTTTC
.,.,TRBV15,TRBJ2-3,CATSIQAELNTQYF,TGTGCCACCAGCATACAAGCGGAACTGAATACGCAGTATTTT
.,.,TRBV5-6,TRBJ2-4,CASSFLSGMKNIQYF,TGTGCCAGCAGCTTCCTGTCAGGGATGAAAAACATTCAGTACTTC
.,TRBD2,TRBV5-4,TRBJ2-1,CASSFFSGGATYNEQFF,TGTGCCAGCAGCTTTTTTAGCGGGGGGGCCACCTACAATGAGCAGTTCTTC
once,TRBD2,TRBV6-2/TRBV6-3,TRBJ2-7,CASSRGLAGGVLVQYF,TGTGCCAGCAGCCGAGGACTAGCGGGAGGAGTACTTGTGCAGTACTTC
.,TRBD1,TRBV6-5,TRBJ1-6,CASNGQEDSPLHF,TGTGCCAGCAACGGACAGGAGGATTCACCCCTCCACTTT
.,.,TRBV19,TRBJ1-2,CASARQEYYGYTF,TGTGCCAGTGCACGACAGGAGTACTATGGCTACACCTTC
.,.,TRBV29-1,TRBJ1-2,CSVERGDGYTF,TGCAGCGTTGAACGGGGTGATGGCTACACCTTC
.,.,TRBV19,TRBJ1-1,CASSPWNTEAFF,TGTGCCAGTAGCCCCTGGAACACTGAAGCTTTCTTT
once,.,TRBV3-1/TRBV3-2,TRBJ1-2,CASSQEGRVVSGYTF,TGTGCCAGCAGCCAAGAGGGCAGGGTAGTCTCCGGCTACACCTTC
.,.,TRBV11-2,TRBJ2-3,CASSRTGSTDTQYF,TGTGCCAGCAGCCGCACTGGTAGCACAGATACGCAGTATTTT
.,.,TRBV18,TRBJ2-3,CASSLKHSTDTQYF,TGTGCCAGCTCACTAAAACACAGCACAGATACGCAGTATTTT
.,.,TRBV12-3/TRBV12-4,TRBJ1-2,CASSLNGNGYTF,TGTGCCAGCAGTTTGAACGGGAATGGCTACACCTTC
.,TRBD1,TRBV7-9,TRBJ1-3,CASSTKTQGPGSGNTIYF,TGTGCCAGCAGCACGAAAACACAGGGGCCTGGCTCTGGAAACACCATATATTTT
.,TRBD2,TRBV3-1/TRBV3-2,TRBJ2-4,CASSQAPGTSTKNIQYF,TGTGCCAGCAGCCAAGCTCCTGGGACTAGTACCAAAAACATTCAGTACTTC
.,.,TRBV30,TRBJ1-2,CAWSTANYGYTF,TGTGCCTGGAGTACGGCTAACTATGGCTACACCTTC
.,TRBD2,TRBV11-2,TRBJ2-1,CASSLERWGTSGESEQFF,TGTGCCAGCAGCTTAGAAAGGTGGGGGACTAGCGGGGAGTCTGAGCAGTTCTTC
.,TRBD1,TRBV10-3,TRBJ1-1,CAISLDRLVTEAFF,TGTGCCATCAGCCTGGACAGGCTCGTCACTGAAGCTTTCTTT
few,TRBD1,TRBV6-6,TRBJ2-5,CASSLTGLETQYF,TGTGCCAGCAGTTTGACAGGGCTAGAGACCCAGTACTTC
.,TRBD1,TRBV5-1,TRBJ2-7,CASSLAGTVSYEQYF,TGCGCCAGCAGCTTGGCTGGGACAGTCTCCTACGAGCAGTACTTC
once,.,TRBV5-4,TRBJ2-7,CASSLTGAYEQYF,TGTGCCAGCAGCTTGACGGGGGCCTACGAGCAGTACTTC
.,.,TRBV7-2,TRBJ1-5,CASSLELGDQPQHF,TGTGCCAGCAGCTTAGAGTTGGGAGACCAGCCCCAGCATTTT
.,TRBD2,TRBV11-2,TRBJ2-3,CASTPGGDTQYF,TGTGCCAGCACCCCGGGGGGGGATACGCAGTATTTT
once,TRBD1,TRBV6-6,TRBJ2-1,CASSYPGQGSNEQFF,TGTGCCAGCAGTTACCCGGGACAGGGTAGCAATGAGCAGTTCTTC
.,.,TRBV5-1,TRBJ2-1,CASSLGGASSYNEQFF,TGCGCCAGCAGCTTAGGAGGGGCCAGCTCCTACAATGAGCAGTTCTTC
once,.,TRBV21-1,TRBJ2-2,CASSNIRDSKTGELFF,TGTGCCAGCAGCAATATAAGAGACAGTAAAACCGGGGAGCTGTTTTTT
once,.,TRBV5-4,TRBJ2-5,CASSSRTEKETQYF,TGTGCCAGCAGCTCCAGGACAGAAAAAGAGACCCAGTACTTC
.,.,TRBV7-8,TRBJ1-4,CASSPRRGGSEKLFF,TGTGCCAGCAGCCCCCGTAGGGGGGGGAGCGAAAAACTGTTTTTT
.,TRBD2,TRBV30,TRBJ2-1,CAWSGTSGLKYNEQFF,TGTGCCTGGAGTGGGACTAGCGGGCTTAAATACAATGAGCAGTTCTTC
.,.,TRBV7-9,TRBJ2-5,CASSLRRDQETQYF,TGTGCCAGCAGCTTAAGGCGGGACCAAGAGACCCAGTACTTC
.,TRBD2,TRBV5-6,TRBJ2-5,CASSLRLKGGSGETQYF,TGTGCCAGCAGCTTAAGACTCAAGGGCGGGAGCGGGGAGACCCAGTACTTC
.,.,TRBV5-5,TRBJ2-7,CASSYYDVRYEQYF,TGTGCCAGCAGCTACTATGACGTACGCTACGAGCAGTACTTC
.,TRBD2,TRBV23-1,TRBJ2-7,CASSQSHLSGTSGEKNSYEQYF,TGCGCCAGCAGTCAGTCCCATTTATCTGGGACTAGCGGAGAAAAAAACTCCTACGAGCAGTACTTC
.,.,TRBV11-2,TRBJ1-4,CASSLLGTPNEKLFF,TGTGCCAGCAGCCTTTTGGGCACACCTAATGAAAAACTGTTTTTT
.,TRBD1,TRBV11-3,TRBJ2-2,CASSPWTGLNTGELFF,TGTGCCAGCAGCCCCTGGACAGGACTTAACACCGGGGAGCTGTTTTTT
.,TRBD2,TRBV6-5,TRBJ2-7,CASRGGTTLMGEQYF,TGTGCCAGCAGGGGCGGGACTACCCTAATGGGCGAGCAGTACTTC
.,TRBD1,TRBV11-2,TRBJ1-1,CASSLVVTGENTEAFF,TGTGCCAGCAGCTTAGTGGTGACAGGGGAGAACACTGAAGCTTTCTTT
.,TRBD1,TRBV7-2,TRBJ1-2,CASSFRQGNYGYTF,TGTGCCAGCAGCTTCCGACAGGGTAACTATGGCTACACCTTC
.,TRBD1,TRBV27,TRBJ1-6,CASSRQLFRDRRLTYNSPLHF,TGTGCCAGCAGTCGCCAACTTTTTCGGGACAGACGTCTCACCTATAATTCACCCCTCCACTTT
.,.,TRBV4-2,TRBJ2-7,CASSQETRGFLSYEQYF,TGTGCCAGCAGCCAAGAAACGAGGGGGTTTTTGTCCTACGAGCAGTACTTC
.,.,TRBV18,TRBJ2-7,CASSPPWGLYEQYF,TGTGCCAGCTCACCACCGTGGGGGCTCTACGAGCAGTACTTC
.,TRBD1,TRBV6-1,TRBJ1-2,CASSEVGQPIHGYTF,TGTGCCAGCAGTGAGGTGGGACAGCCAATCCATGGCTACACCTTC
.,.,TRBV28,TRBJ1-6,CASRGFIAVNLNSPLHF,TGTGCCAGCAGGGGTTTTATAGCGGTAAACCTTAATTCACCCCTCCACTTT
.,TRBD2,TRBV7-2,TRBJ2-7,CASSISSGRRYEQYF,TGTGCCAGCAGCATATCAAGCGGGAGGCGGTACGAGCAGTACTTC
.,.,TRBV29-1,TRBJ1-1,CSVLIWTEAFF,TGCAGCGTCCTAATTTGGACTGAAGCTTTCTTT